This record looks at one T cell receptor (beta chain) sequence and its context. This entry is derived from a study of blood T cell repertoires in COVID-19. Study context: There were acute and convalescent COVID-19 samples, and they came from the United States, Italy and Spain.

The length of the CDR3 is 12 residues. V shed 7 bases and J 4 bases; nucleotides not matched to a gene: 4. Germline V lookup: CDR1 MNHEY, CDR2 SVGAGI. In the study's own analysis: Estimated nucleated cell counts came from reference gene primer amplification. Generated by immunoSEQ multiplex PCR, the TCRdb table keeps only in-frame clones and is missing some. V, J and clone size are taken as reported in that table, and D and trimming were inferred from the DNA itself. This sample yields fewer than 150,000 clones, of which roughly 85% are seen a single time; around 13% belongs to the top ten. The sequence came from a human donor in a cohort sampled during active COVID-19. The chain combines TRBV6-5 with TRBJ2-7, with 7 bases that match TRBD1. Sequencing was carried out using peripheral blood. For the CDR3, the DNA is TGTGCCAGCAAGGGGGCCAGGTACGAGCAGTACTTC. The encoded protein is CASKGARYEQYF.